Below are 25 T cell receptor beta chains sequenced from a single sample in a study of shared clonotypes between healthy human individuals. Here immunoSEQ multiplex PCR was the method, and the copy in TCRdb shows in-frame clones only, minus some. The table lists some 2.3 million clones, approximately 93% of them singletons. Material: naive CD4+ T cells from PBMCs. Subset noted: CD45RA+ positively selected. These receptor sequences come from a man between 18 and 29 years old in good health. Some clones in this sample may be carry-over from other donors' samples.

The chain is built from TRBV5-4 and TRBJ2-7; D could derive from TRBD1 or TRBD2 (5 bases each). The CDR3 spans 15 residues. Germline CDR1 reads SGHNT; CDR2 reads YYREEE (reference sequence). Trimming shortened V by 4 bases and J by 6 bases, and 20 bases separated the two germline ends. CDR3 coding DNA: TGTGCCAGCAGCCCCGGGGCACAAGGCTCGTCCGAGCAGTACTTC. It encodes CASSPGAQGSSEQYF.

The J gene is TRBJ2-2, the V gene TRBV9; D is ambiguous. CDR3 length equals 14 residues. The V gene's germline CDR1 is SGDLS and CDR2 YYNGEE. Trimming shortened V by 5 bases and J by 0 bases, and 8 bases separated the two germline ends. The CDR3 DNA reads TGTGCCAGCAGAGGGCAAACGAACACCGGGGAGCTGTTTTTT. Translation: CASRGQTNTGELFF.

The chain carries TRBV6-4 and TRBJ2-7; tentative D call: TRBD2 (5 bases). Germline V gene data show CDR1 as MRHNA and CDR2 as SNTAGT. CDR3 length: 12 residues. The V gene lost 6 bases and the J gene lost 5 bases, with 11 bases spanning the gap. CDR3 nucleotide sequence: TGTGCCAGCAGCCCACTAGAGAACGAGCAGTACTTC. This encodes CASSPLENEQYF.

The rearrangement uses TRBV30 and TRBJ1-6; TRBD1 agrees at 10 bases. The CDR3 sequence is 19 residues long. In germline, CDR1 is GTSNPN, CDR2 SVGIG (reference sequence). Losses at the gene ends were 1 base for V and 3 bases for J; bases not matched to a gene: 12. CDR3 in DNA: TGTGCCTGGAGTGCACACAGACAGACAGGGGGCCTCTATAATTCACCCCTCCACTTT. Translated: CAWSAHRQTGGLYNSPLHF.

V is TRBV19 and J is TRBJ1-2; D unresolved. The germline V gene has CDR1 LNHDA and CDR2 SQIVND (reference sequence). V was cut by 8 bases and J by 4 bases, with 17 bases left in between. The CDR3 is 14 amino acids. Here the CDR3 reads CASSEGGPGYGYTF. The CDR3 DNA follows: TGTGCCAGTTCCGAGGGTGGGCCGGGCTATGGCTACACCTTC.

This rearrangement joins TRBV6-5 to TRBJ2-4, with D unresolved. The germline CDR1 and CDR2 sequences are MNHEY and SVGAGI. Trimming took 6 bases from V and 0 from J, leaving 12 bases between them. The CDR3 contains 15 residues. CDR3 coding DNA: TGTGCCAGCAGACCTATACAGCTAGCCAAAAACATTCAGTACTTC. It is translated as CASRPIQLAKNIQYF.

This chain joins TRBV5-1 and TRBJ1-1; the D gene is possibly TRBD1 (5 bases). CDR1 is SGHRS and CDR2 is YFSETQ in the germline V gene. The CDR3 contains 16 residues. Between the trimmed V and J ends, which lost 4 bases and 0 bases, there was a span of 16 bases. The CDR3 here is CASSVSPGSMNTEAFF. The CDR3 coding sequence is TGCGCCAGCAGCGTATCCCCAGGGTCCATGAACACTGAAGCTTTCTTT.

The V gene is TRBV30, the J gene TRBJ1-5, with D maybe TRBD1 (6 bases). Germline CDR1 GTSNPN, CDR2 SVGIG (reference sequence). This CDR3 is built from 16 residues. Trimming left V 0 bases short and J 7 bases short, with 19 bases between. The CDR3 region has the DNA TGTGCCTGGAGTGTAGGCGGGGGGCGCGGGGGACAGCCCCAGCATTTT. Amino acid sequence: CAWSVGGGRGGQPQHF.

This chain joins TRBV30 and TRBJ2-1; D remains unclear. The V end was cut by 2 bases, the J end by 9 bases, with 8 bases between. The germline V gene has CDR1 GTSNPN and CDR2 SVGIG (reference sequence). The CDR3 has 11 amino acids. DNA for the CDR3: TGTGCCTGGAGTTATTACGCTGAGCAGTTCTTC. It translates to CAWSYYAEQFF.

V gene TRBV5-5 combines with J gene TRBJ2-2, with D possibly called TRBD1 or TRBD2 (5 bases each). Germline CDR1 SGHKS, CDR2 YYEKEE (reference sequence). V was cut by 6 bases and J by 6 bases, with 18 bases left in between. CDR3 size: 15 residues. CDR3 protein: CASTIPGPRAGELFF. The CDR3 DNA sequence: TGTGCCAGCACCATTCCGGGACCCCGGGCCGGGGAGCTGTTTTTT.

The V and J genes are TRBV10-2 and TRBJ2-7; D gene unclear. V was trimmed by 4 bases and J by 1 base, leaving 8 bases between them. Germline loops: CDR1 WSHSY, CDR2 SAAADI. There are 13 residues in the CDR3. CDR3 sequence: CASSAGRSYEQYF. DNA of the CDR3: TGCGCCAGCAGTGCGGGCAGGTCCTACGAGCAGTACTTC.

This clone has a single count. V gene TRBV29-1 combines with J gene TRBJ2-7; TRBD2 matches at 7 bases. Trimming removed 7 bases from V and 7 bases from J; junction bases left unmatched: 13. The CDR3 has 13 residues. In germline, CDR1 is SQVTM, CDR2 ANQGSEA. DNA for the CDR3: TGCAGCGGGGCTCCCGGGGGGTACGGTGAGCAGTACTTC. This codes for CSGAPGGYGEQYF.

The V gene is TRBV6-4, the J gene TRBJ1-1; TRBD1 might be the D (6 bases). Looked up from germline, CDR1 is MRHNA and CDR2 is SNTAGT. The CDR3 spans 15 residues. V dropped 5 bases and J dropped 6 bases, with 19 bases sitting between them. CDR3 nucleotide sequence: TGTGCCAGCAGTTACACTATCAGGGGAAGGGCTGAAGCTTTCTTT. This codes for CASSYTIRGRAEAFF.

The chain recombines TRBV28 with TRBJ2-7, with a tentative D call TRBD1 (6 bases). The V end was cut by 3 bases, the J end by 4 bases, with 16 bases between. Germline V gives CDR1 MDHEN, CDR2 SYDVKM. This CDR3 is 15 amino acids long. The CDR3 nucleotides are TGTGCCAGCAGTTTTGCTTCGACAGGTGGATACGAGCAGTACTTC. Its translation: CASSFASTGGYEQYF. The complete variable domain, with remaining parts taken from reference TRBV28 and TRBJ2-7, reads DVKVTQSSRYLVKRTGEKVFLECVQDMDHENMFWYRQDPGLGLRLIYFSYDVKMKEKGDIPEGYSVSREKKERFSLILESASTNQTSMYLCASSFASTGGYEQYFGPGTRLTVT.

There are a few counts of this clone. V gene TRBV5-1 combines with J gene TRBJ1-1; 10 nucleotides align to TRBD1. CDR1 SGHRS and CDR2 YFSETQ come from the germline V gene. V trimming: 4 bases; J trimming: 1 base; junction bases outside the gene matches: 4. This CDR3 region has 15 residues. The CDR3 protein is CASSLRTGGNTEAFF. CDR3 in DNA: TGCGCCAGCAGCCTCCGGACAGGGGGGAACACTGAAGCTTTCTTT.

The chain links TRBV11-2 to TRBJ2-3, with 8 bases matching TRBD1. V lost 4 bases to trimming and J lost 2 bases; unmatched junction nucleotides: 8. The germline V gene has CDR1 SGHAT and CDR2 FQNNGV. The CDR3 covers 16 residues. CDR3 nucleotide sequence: TGTGCCAGCAGCTCGACAGGGGCGCTCTCCACAGATACGCAGTATTTT. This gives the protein CASSSTGALSTDTQYF.

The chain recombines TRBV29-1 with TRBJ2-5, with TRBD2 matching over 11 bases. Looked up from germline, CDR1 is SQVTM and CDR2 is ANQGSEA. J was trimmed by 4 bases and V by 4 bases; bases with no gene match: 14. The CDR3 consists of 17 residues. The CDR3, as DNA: TGCAGCGTTGCCCCAGAGCGACTTACTAGCGGGAGAGAGACCCAGTACTTC. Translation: CSVAPERLTSGRETQYF.

CDR3: CASSPGTGEQETQYF. For the CDR3, the DNA is TGCGCCAGCAGCCCCGGGACAGGGGAACAAGAGACCCAGTACTTC. This chain uses TRBV5-1 with TRBJ2-5, with TRBD1 identical over 10 bases. The CDR3 consists of 15 residues. V lost 4 bases to trimming and J lost 2 bases; unmatched junction nucleotides: 5. CDR1 is SGHRS, CDR2 YFSETQ, per germline.

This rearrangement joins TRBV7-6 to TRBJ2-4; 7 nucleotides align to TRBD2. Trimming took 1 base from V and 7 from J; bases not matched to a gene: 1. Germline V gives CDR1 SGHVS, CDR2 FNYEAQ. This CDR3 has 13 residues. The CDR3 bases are TGTGCCAGCAGCTTAGGGACTAGGAACATTCAGTACTTC. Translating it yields CASSLGTRNIQYF.

CDR3 protein: CASSVQGPTSTGELFF. In DNA form, the CDR3 reads TGCGCCAGCAGCGTACAGGGGCCCACGTCCACCGGGGAGCTGTTTTTT. V usage is TRBV5-1 and J usage is TRBJ2-2; 7 bases line up with TRBD1. Germline loops: CDR1 SGHRS, CDR2 YFSETQ. Germline trimming cut 4 bases from V and 4 bases from J; bases unmatched to any gene: 10. The CDR3 spans 16 residues.

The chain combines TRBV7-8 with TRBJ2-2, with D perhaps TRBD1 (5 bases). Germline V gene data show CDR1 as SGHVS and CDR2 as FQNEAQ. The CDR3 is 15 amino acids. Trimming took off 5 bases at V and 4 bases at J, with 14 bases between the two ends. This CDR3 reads CASSEQGTVTGELFF. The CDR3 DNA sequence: TGTGCCAGCAGCGAGCAGGGTACGGTCACCGGGGAGCTGTTTTTT.

The CDR3 DNA follows: TGTGCCAGCAGCCTCGGGCCTGGTGAAGCTTTCTTT. Encoded protein: CASSLGPGEAFF. The chain is built from TRBV7-9 and TRBJ1-1; D call uncertain. V lost 5 bases, J lost 7 bases, and 11 bases lay in between. Germline CDR1 SEHNR, CDR2 FQNEAQ (reference sequence). The CDR3 loop spans 12 amino acids. The full variable domain, with the rest looked up from reference TRBV7-9 and TRBJ1-1, is DTGVSQNPRHKITKRGQNVTFRCDPISEHNRLYWYRQTLGQGPEFLTYFQNEAQLEKSRLLSDRFSAERPKGSFSTLEIQRTEQGDSAMYLCASSLGPGEAFFGQGTRLTVV.

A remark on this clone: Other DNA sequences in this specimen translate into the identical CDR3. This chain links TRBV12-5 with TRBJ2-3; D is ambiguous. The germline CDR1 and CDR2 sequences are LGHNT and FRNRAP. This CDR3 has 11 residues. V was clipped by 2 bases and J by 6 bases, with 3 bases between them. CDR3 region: CASGLLDTQYF. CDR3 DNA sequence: TGTGCTAGTGGTTTGCTTGATACGCAGTATTTT.

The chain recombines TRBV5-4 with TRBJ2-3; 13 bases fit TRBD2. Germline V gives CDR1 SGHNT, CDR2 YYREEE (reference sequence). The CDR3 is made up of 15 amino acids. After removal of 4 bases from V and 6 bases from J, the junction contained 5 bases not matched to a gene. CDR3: CASSIRTSGSDTQYF. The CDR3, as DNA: TGTGCCAGCAGCATTCGGACTAGCGGGAGTGATACGCAGTATTTT.

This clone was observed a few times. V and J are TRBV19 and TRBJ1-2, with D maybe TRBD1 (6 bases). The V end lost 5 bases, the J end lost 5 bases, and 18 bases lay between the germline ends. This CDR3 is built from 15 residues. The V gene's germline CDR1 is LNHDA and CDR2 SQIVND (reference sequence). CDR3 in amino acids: CASSPRTGDNYGYTF. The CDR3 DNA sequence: TGTGCCAGTAGTCCCAGGACCGGGGACAATTATGGCTACACCTTC.